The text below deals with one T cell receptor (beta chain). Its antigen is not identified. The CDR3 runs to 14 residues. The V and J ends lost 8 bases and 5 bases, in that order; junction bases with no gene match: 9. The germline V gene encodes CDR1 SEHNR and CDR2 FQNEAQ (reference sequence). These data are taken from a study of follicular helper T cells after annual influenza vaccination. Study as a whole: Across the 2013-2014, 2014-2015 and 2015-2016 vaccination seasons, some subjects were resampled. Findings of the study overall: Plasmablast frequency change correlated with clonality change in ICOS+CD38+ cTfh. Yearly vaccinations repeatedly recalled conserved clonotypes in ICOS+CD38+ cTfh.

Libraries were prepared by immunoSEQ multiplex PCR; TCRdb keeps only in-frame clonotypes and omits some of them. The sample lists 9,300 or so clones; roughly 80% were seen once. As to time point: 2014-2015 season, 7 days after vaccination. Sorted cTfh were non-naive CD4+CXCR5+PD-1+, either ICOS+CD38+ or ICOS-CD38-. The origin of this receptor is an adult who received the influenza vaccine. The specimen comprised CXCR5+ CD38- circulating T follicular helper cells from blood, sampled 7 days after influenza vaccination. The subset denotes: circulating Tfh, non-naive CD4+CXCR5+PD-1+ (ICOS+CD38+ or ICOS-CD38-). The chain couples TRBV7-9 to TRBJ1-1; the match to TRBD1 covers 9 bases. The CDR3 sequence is CASGRGTGRTEAFF. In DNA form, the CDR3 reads TGTGCCAGCGGACGGGGGACAGGGCGGACTGAAGCTTTCTTT.